This T cell receptor beta chain was recovered during a study of cytomegalovirus exposure and HLA in healthy donors. It was with 60 Vbeta and 13 Jbeta primers that the PCR ran. The data were produced by immunoSEQ multiplex PCR, yet TCRdb's version contains in-frame clones alone and is incomplete. Among over 100,000 clones listed, 55% to 70% were seen once. This CDR3 has 12 amino acids. In germline, CDR1 is SNHLY, CDR2 FYNNEI. The J segment lost 6 bases and the V segment lost 6 bases, leaving 4 bases of the junction unmatched. In regard to this clone: This sample includes further DNA sequences coding for the same CDR3.

Sequencing was performed on PBMCs. This receptor was identified in a woman in her thirties in good health and CMV-seronegative. V gene TRBV2 combines with J gene TRBJ1-2, with 7 bases matching TRBD1. CDR3 DNA: TGTGCCAGCAGCCTACAGGGGAATGGCTACACCTTC. Translating it yields CASSLQGNGYTF.